This T cell receptor (beta chain) originates from a study of T-cell reconstitution after alpha-beta-depleted transplantation in children. Whole-study findings and limits: Among T cells one year after transplant, newly produced cells accounted for most counts and diversity. As was reported, about two months after transplant, alpha-beta T cells came from several hundred expanded graft clones. Surviving recipient T cells and thymic progenitors produced the high day-60 TCRbeta diversity seen in some patients.

V was trimmed by 4 bases and J by 3 bases, leaving 7 bases between them. CDR3 length: 13 residues. CDR1 and CDR2 (germline): MGHDK, SYGVNS. Preparing the TCRbeta library involved the use of unique molecular identifiers. MiXCR, applied by TCRdb to the PCR reads, yields one record per CDR3 protein. The sample lists 600,000 to 800,000 distinct CDR3 sequences; around 13% were seen once. This clonotype was seen ten or more times. Its antigen is unknown. The J gene is TRBJ2-1, the V gene TRBV25-1; perhaps TRBD1 as D (6 bases). The source material was PBMCs, sampled before TCRalphabeta/CD19-depleted stem cell transplant. The TCR sequence derives from a girl aged 2 to 10 with congenital amegakaryocytic thrombocytopenia, due to receive a stem cell transplant. CDR3 protein: CASSGTDYNEQFF. DNA of the CDR3: TGTGCCAGCAGTGGGACAGACTACAATGAGCAGTTCTTC.